This T cell receptor beta chain was recorded in a study of CD8+CD57+ T cells in acquired aplastic anemia. Study-level information: Yields of DNA that came from sorted CD4+ and CD8+ cells averaged approximately 3.5 ug.

Germline V lookup: CDR1 MRHNA, CDR2 SNTAGT. The V and J ends lost 0 bases and 4 bases respectively, with 9 bases between them. The CDR3 spans 14 residues. Individuals selected for sequencing had exhibited CD8+CD57+ cell expansion on flow cytometry. Everyone among the patients had severe acquired aplastic anemia. By the time of blood sampling, patients had still received no therapy. CDR3 and TCR beta VDJ profiling relied on a genomic DNA template. TCRdb used MiXCR to reprocess the reads, holding one entry per CDR3 protein. The data show roughly 200,000 distinct CDR3 sequences, 50% to 65% seen once. This sequence joins TRBV6-4 and TRBJ1-1, with D unclear. The source is a human donor with aplastic anemia. Sequenced sample: sorted CD4+, CD8+, or CD8+CD57+ T cells (not recorded which) from PBMCs. The DNA for the CDR3 is TGTGCCAGCAGTGACTCCTCCCGAGGCACTGAAGCTTTCTTT. Translating gives CASSDSSRGTEAFF.